This passage covers 4 T cell receptor beta chains from one sample sequenced in a study of STAT5B mutations in CD4+ large granular lymphocyte leukemia. Assay: immunoSEQ multiplex PCR; the TCRdb copy retains only in-frame clones and omits some. The sample shows about 33,000 clones, around 81% of them seen only once. What was sequenced was CD4+ T cells from blood buffy coats. The origin of the receptors is a human donor in good health.

This clone has a handful of counts. CDR3 sequence reads: CASSILGETEAFF. The CDR3 bases are TGTGCCAGTAGTATATTGGGGGAAACTGAAGCTTTCTTT. The J gene is TRBJ1-1, the V gene TRBV19, with a tentative D call TRBD1 (5 bases). CDR1 is LNHDA and CDR2 is SQIVND in the germline V gene (reference sequence). The CDR3 spans 13 residues. V lost 2 bases and J lost 5, with 9 bases in between.

This clone was recorded a few times. The DNA for the CDR3 is TGTGCCTGGAGGCCCGAACCAGGGCACGGCTACACCTTC. It encodes CAWRPEPGHGYTF. This chain uses TRBV30 with TRBJ1-2, with a weak D call TRBD1 (5 bases). Germline-derived CDR1 and CDR2 are GTSNPN and SVGIG (reference sequence). V lost 3 bases to trimming and J lost 8 bases, with 16 bases between them. The CDR3 totals 13 residues.

The V call is TRBV19, the J call TRBJ2-1; D could derive from TRBD1 or TRBD2 (5 bases each). Germline V gene data show CDR1 as LNHDA and CDR2 as SQIVND (reference sequence). The CDR3 runs to 16 residues. V lost 7 bases, J lost 0 bases, and 16 bases lay in between. The CDR3 spells CASTQGSASSYNEQFF. The CDR3 bases are TGTGCCAGTACCCAGGGTAGCGCTAGCTCCTACAATGAGCAGTTCTTC.

V usage is TRBV2 and J usage is TRBJ2-1; the match to TRBD2 covers 8 bases. Germline V CDR1 and CDR2: SNHLY, FYNNEI. The junction had 7 bases not matched to a gene; V was cut back by 10 bases and J by 5 bases. The CDR3 has 13 residues. This chain's CDR3 is CATQRESDNEQFF. The CDR3 DNA reads as TGTGCCACCCAGCGGGAGTCCGACAATGAGCAGTTCTTC.